This T cell receptor beta chain was recovered during a study of cytomegalovirus exposure and HLA in healthy donors. General observations from the study: Confirmation in vitro established that a few CMV-associated chains were specific for CMV antigens.

In its sample, this clone was seen a few times. Its antigen is not identified. Amplification used 60 Vbeta primers and 13 Jbeta primers. The repertoire was sequenced with immunoSEQ multiplex PCR; TCRdb's copy has only in-frame clones and lacks some. Among over 100,000 clones listed, about 80% were seen once. V shed 3 bases and J shed 7 bases, with 16 bases lying between them. This CDR3 is built from 16 residues. Germline V lookup: CDR1 KGHSH, CDR2 LQKENI. The chain joins TRBV18 to TRBJ1-6, with D possibly TRBD1 on 5 matching bases. Sequenced material: PBMCs. The source of this sequence is a woman between 50 and 59 years old in good health and CMV-seropositive. CDR3 amino acids: CASSPGFRGINSPLHF. The CDR3 DNA is TGTGCCAGCTCACCGGGGTTTAGGGGCATCAATTCACCCCTCCACTTT.